These 19 T cell receptor beta chains came from one sample sequenced in a study of blood T cell repertoires in COVID-19. Sequencing used immunoSEQ multiplex PCR; TCRdb keeps in-frame clones, though not all of them. The sample includes 65,000 to 95,000 clones, about 78% of them seen just once. Source material: peripheral blood. These receptors were obtained from a man in his 60s with COVID-19, enrolled during active disease.

This sequence joins TRBV4-1 and TRBJ1-4, with 7 positions matching TRBD1. V was clipped by 4 bases and J by 8 bases; unmatched bases: 7. In germline, CDR1 is MGHRA, CDR2 YSYEKL. The CDR3 contains 14 residues. CDR3 bases: TGCGCCAGCAGCCCGGGACAGATAAACGAAAAACTGTTTTTT. This codes for CASSPGQINEKLFF.

The table lists this clone with a few counts. This chain joins TRBV3-1 (or the pseudogene TRBV3-2) and TRBJ2-7; 12 bases line up with TRBD1. The CDR3 consists of 15 residues. The J segment lost 7 bases and the V segment lost 4 bases, leaving 8 bases of the junction unmatched. In germline, CDR1 is LGHDT, CDR2 YNNKEL (reference sequence). CDR3 nucleotide sequence: TGTGCCAGCAGCCCGTGGGACAGGGGGCCCTCGGAGCAGTACTTC. Its protein product is CASSPWDRGPSEQYF.

The sample holds one count of this clone. This sequence joins TRBV3-1 (or the pseudogene TRBV3-2) and TRBJ2-7, with 8 positions matching TRBD2. Germline V lookup: CDR1 LGHDT, CDR2 YNNKEL (reference sequence). J was trimmed by 6 bases and V by 3 bases; bases with no gene match: 16. This CDR3 comprises 17 residues. The CDR3 region is CASSHTSGTERGAEQYF. The CDR3 bases are TGTGCCAGCAGCCATACTAGCGGAACCGAACGGGGTGCCGAGCAGTACTTC.

V usage is TRBV15 and J usage is TRBJ2-5, with TRBD2 matching over 13 bases. CDR1 is LNHNV, CDR2 YYDKDF, per germline (reference sequence). This CDR3 comprises 18 residues. Unmatched junction bases numbered 12, after V lost 5 bases and J lost 3 bases. The CDR3 loop is CATSGGTSGTPVEETQYF. Written as DNA, the CDR3 is TGTGCCACCAGCGGAGGGACTAGCGGGACCCCGGTCGAAGAGACCCAGTACTTC.

The V gene is TRBV11-2, the J gene TRBJ2-3; 10 bases align to TRBD1. Germline V lookup: CDR1 SGHAT, CDR2 FQNNGV. V shed 5 bases, J shed 3 bases, and the junction held 8 bases outside the gene matches. The CDR3 spans 16 residues. The CDR3 nucleotides are TGTGCCAGCAGCGCGGACCTGGACAGGGGGACAGATACGCAGTATTTT. It codes for CASSADLDRGTDTQYF.

This clone came up once. This chain uses TRBV5-1 with TRBJ2-7, with TRBD2 matching 16 bases. Looked up from germline, CDR1 is SGHRS and CDR2 is YFSETQ. CDR3 length: 20 residues. After removal of 3 bases from V and 5 bases from J, the junction contained 17 bases not matched to a gene. CDR3 coding DNA: TGCGCCAGCAGCTCGACCCCGGGACTAGCGGGGGGGCCTAACCCCCACGAGCAGTACTTC. Translation gives CASSSTPGLAGGPNPHEQYF.

Remarks on this clone: Other nucleotide sequences in the sample specify the same CDR3. The chain is built from TRBV6-4 and TRBJ2-3; 10 bases are shared with TRBD2. The CDR3 covers 16 residues. Germline assignment: CDR1 MRHNA and CDR2 SNTAGT. The V segment lost 2 bases and the J segment 4 bases; nucleotides outside the gene matches: 6. The chain's CDR3 is CASSDGVAGGPDTQYF. As DNA, the CDR3 is TGTGCCAGCAGTGACGGAGTAGCGGGAGGCCCAGATACGCAGTATTTT.

This clone was found a few times. The chain joins TRBV7-8 to TRBJ2-1; 9 bases are a match to TRBD2. Germline values: CDR1 SGHVS, CDR2 FQNEAQ. Trimming took 0 bases from V and 9 from J; bases not matched to a gene: 9. This CDR3 region has 16 residues. In DNA form, the CDR3 reads TGTGCCAGCAGCTTAGCTTCAGCGGGGGGTAAGCTTGAGCAGTTCTTC. Protein product: CASSLASAGGKLEQFF.

This clone was seen more than once but under ten times. The V gene is TRBV19, the J gene TRBJ1-1; D remains ambiguous. Germline V gives CDR1 LNHDA, CDR2 SQIVND (reference sequence). Between the trimmed V and J ends, which lost 5 bases and 4 bases, there was a span of 17 bases. The CDR3 runs to 15 residues. The CDR3 loop is CASSPRTQGGTEAFF. DNA of the CDR3: TGTGCCAGTAGTCCTCGGACCCAAGGAGGCACTGAAGCTTTCTTT.

The chain links TRBV6-2 or TRBV6-3 to TRBJ2-1; D may be TRBD2 (6 bases). CDR1 and CDR2 from the germline V gene are MNHEY and SVGEGT. Deletions cut 6 bases from V and 7 bases from J, with 25 bases between. CDR3 length: 17 amino acids. The CDR3 DNA follows: TGTGCCAGCAGCGGCTCTTCGGTAGCGGCCGGGTTTAATGAGCAGTTCTTC. The encoded protein is CASSGSSVAAGFNEQFF.

The chain's CDR3 is CASRTTGVSNTEAFF. The CDR3 DNA follows: TGTGCCAGCAGAACAACAGGGGTTAGTAACACTGAAGCTTTCTTT. The genes are TRBV6-6 and TRBJ1-1; 7 bases align to TRBD1. Trimming removed 6 bases from V and 2 bases from J; junction bases left unmatched: 9. Germline-derived CDR1 and CDR2 are MNHNY and SVGAGI (reference sequence). The CDR3 length is 15 residues.

The J gene is TRBJ1-6, the V gene TRBV30; 9 bases are a match to TRBD1. In germline, CDR1 is GTSNPN, CDR2 SVGIG (reference sequence). The CDR3 has 14 residues. The V gene end was trimmed by 2 bases and the J gene end by 6 bases; junction bases not matched to a gene: 2. The CDR3 region is CAWSSDRGNSPLHF. The CDR3 bases are TGTGCCTGGAGTTCGGACAGGGGTAATTCACCCCTCCACTTT.

This chain joins TRBV28 and TRBJ2-1, with TRBD1 as a possible D gene (5 bases). Germline V CDR1 and CDR2: MDHEN, SYDVKM. The V gene lost 5 bases and the J gene lost 3 bases, with 14 bases spanning the gap. The CDR3 covers 15 residues. CDR3 nucleotide sequence: TGTGCCAGCAGTCCAGGGCTTGAGTACTACAATGAGCAGTTCTTC. It is translated as CASSPGLEYYNEQFF.

The chain uses TRBV9 and TRBJ1-3, with D unresolved. This CDR3 region has 16 residues. Germline lookup yields CDR1 SGDLS and CDR2 YYNGEE. V was clipped by 4 bases and J by 0 bases, with 14 bases between them. Written as DNA, the CDR3 is TGTGCCAGCAGCAGTTTGGGCTTGAGCTCTGGAAACACCATATATTTT. Protein product: CASSSLGLSSGNTIYF.

This sequence joins TRBV19 and TRBJ2-3; 12 bases match TRBD2. The CDR3 is made up of 18 amino acids. Germline V gene sequence: CDR1 LNHDA, CDR2 SQIVND (reference sequence). Trimming removed 4 bases from V and 2 bases from J; junction bases left unmatched: 10. CDR3 in DNA: TGTGCCAGTAGTACTACCGGTACTAGCGGGGGGTACACAGATACGCAGTATTTT. The encoded protein is CASSTTGTSGGYTDTQYF. Looking up the rest from reference TRBV19 and TRBJ2-3 gives the full variable domain: DGGITQSPKYLFRKEGQNVTLSCEQNLNHDAMYWYRQDPGQGLRLIYYSQIVNDFQKGDIAEGYSVSREKKESFPLTVTSAQKNPTAFYLCASSTTGTSGGYTDTQYFGPGTRLTVL.

This chain connects TRBV6-1 to TRBJ2-3; 8 bases map to TRBD2. The V segment lost 3 bases and the J segment 2 bases; nucleotides outside the gene matches: 7. Looked up from germline, CDR1 is MNHNS and CDR2 is SASEGT. The CDR3 runs 16 residues. The CDR3 sequence: CASSDMASGSTDTQYF. CDR3 sequence (DNA): TGTGCCAGCAGTGATATGGCTAGCGGGTCCACAGATACGCAGTATTTT.

This rearrangement joins TRBV9 to TRBJ1-5; D may be TRBD1 (5 bases). This CDR3 has 13 residues. V gave up 3 bases and J gave up 7 bases, with 11 bases separating them. Germline-derived CDR1 and CDR2 are SGDLS and YYNGEE. The CDR3 region has the DNA TGTGCCAGCAGCGACGGGGGGGGACAGCCCCAGCATTTT. It codes for CASSDGGGQPQHF.

The chain links TRBV19 to TRBJ2-3, with 10 bases identical to TRBD2. The CDR3 has 16 amino acids. From germline, CDR1 is LNHDA and CDR2 SQIVND (reference sequence). J was trimmed by 3 bases and V by 4 bases; bases with no gene match: 7. The CDR3 sequence is CASSTPTSGVTDTQYF. CDR3 coding DNA: TGTGCCAGTAGTACCCCAACTAGCGGGGTGACAGATACGCAGTATTTT.

The rearrangement uses TRBV18 and TRBJ1-6; 7 bases align to TRBD1. The junction had 6 bases not matched to a gene; V was cut back by 6 bases and J by 7 bases. Germline CDR1 and CDR2: KGHSH and LQKENI. The CDR3 is made up of 14 amino acids. CDR3: CASSSGTENSPLHF. DNA for the CDR3: TGTGCCAGCTCGTCCGGGACAGAGAATTCACCCCTCCACTTT.